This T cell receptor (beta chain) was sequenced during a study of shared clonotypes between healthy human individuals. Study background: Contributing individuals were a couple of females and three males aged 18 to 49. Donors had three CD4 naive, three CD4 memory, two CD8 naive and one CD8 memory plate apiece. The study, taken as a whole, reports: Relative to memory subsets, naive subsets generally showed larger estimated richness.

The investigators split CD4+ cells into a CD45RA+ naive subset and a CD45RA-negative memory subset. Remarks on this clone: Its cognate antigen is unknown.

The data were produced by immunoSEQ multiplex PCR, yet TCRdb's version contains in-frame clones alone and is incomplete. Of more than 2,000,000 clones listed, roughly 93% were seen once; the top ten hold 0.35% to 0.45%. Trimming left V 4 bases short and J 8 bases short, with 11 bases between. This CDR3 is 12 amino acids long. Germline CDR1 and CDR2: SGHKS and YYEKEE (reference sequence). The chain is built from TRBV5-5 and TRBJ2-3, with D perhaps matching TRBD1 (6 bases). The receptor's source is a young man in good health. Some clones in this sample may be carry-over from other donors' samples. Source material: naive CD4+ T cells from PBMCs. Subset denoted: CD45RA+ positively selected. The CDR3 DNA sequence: TGTGCCAGCAGCGTGACAGGTCTTACGCAGTATTTT. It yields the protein CASSVTGLTQYF.